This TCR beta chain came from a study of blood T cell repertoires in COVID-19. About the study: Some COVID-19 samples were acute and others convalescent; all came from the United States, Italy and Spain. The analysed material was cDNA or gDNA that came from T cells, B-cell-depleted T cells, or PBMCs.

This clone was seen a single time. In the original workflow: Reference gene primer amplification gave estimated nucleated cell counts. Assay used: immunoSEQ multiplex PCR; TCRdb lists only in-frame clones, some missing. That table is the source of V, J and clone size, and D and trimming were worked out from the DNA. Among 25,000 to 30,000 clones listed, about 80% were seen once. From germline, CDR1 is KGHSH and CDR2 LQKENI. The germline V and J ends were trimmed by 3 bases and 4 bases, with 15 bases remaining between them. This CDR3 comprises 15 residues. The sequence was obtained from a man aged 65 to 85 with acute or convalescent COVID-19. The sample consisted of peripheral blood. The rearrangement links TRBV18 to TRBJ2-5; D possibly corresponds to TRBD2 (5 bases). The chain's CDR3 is CASSPELGAGETQYF. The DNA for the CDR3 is TGTGCCAGCTCACCTGAACTAGGTGCTGGAGAGACCCAGTACTTC.